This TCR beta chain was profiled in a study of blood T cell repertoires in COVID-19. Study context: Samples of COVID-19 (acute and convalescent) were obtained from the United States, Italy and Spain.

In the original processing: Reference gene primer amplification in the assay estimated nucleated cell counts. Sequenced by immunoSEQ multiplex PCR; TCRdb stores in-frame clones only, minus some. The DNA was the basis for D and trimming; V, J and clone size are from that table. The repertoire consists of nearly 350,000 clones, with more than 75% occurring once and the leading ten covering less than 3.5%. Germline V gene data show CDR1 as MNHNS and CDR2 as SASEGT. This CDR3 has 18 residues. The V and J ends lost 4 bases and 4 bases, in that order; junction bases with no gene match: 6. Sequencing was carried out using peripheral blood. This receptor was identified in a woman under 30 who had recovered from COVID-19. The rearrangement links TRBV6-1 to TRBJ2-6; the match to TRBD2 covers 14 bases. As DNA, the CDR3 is TGTGCCAGCAGTGGGGGACTAGCGGGGGAATCCGGGGCCAACGTCCTGACTTTC. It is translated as CASSGGLAGESGANVLTF.